These T cell receptor beta chains were read from a single sample in a study of shared clonotypes between healthy human individuals. Assay used: immunoSEQ multiplex PCR; TCRdb lists only in-frame clones, some missing. The table records some 380,000 clones, around 96% of them present only once. The source material was memory CD8+ T cells sorted from blood. The receptors stem from a man under 40 in good health. CDR3s include the opening cysteine and the closing phenylalanine or tryptophan. D genes are given only for firm matches. Only part of the rows carry a size: once, few, many, or a class if the clone is expanded.

>TRBD2|TRBJ2-1|TRBV4-2|.
CASSQVIAGNEQFF
TGTGCCAGCAGCCAAGTTATAGCGGGGAATGAGCAGTTCTTC
>.|TRBJ2-3|TRBV19|.
CASSPVKGPRGTDTQYF
TGTGCCAGTAGTCCGGTTAAAGGACCCAGAGGTACAGATACGCAGTATTTT
>.|TRBJ2-5|TRBV15|.
CATSRDMADRETQYF
TGTGCCACCAGCAGAGATATGGCCGATAGAGAGACCCAGTACTTC
>.|TRBJ2-5|TRBV7-3|.
CASSKTGYQETQYF
TGTGCCAGCAGTAAAACAGGGTACCAAGAGACCCAGTACTTC
>TRBD1|TRBJ1-2|TRBV10-3|.
CAISGTESHMGSGYTF
TGTGCCATCTCCGGGACAGAGTCCCACATGGGCTCTGGCTACACCTTC
>TRBD2|TRBJ2-7|TRBV13|.
CASSFGTSAPPEQYF
TGTGCCAGCAGCTTCGGGACTAGCGCCCCCCCCGAGCAGTACTTC
>TRBD2|TRBJ2-1|TRBV19|.
CASSGLAGVIEQFF
TGTGCCAGTAGTGGACTAGCGGGAGTGATTGAGCAGTTCTTC
>TRBD2|TRBJ2-6|TRBV10-1|.
CATPLKRELNRSGANVLTF
TGCGCCACCCCACTGAAGCGGGAACTTAACCGCTCTGGGGCCAACGTCCTGACTTTC
>.|TRBJ1-2|TRBV28|.
CASSSDGRAPYGYTF
TGTGCCAGCAGTTCCGACGGCAGGGCTCCCTATGGCTACACCTTC
>TRBD2|TRBJ2-1|TRBV30|.
CAWSVFKRRAGANNEQFF
TGTGCCTGGAGTGTATTCAAGCGGCGCGCGGGAGCCAACAATGAGCAGTTCTTC
>TRBD1|TRBJ2-4|TRBV25-1|.
CASSGQGEAKNIQYF
TGTGCCAGCAGTGGACAGGGGGAGGCCAAAAACATTCAGTACTTC
>TRBD2|TRBJ2-1|TRBV5-1|.
CASSLQAGTSGANEQFF
TGCGCCAGCAGCTTGCAGGCCGGGACTAGCGGGGCCAATGAGCAGTTCTTC
>TRBD1|TRBJ2-7|TRBV6-5|.
CASSGPGTGTYEQYF
TGTGCCAGCAGTGGACCCGGGACAGGTACCTACGAGCAGTACTTC
>.|TRBJ1-4|TRBV2|.
CASSEGRSNEKLFF
TGTGCCAGCAGTGAGGGTCGAAGTAATGAAAAACTGTTTTTT
>.|TRBJ1-4|TRBV6-6|.
CASSQQGWRTNEKLFF
TGTGCCAGCAGCCAACAGGGATGGAGAACTAATGAAAAACTGTTTTTT
>.|TRBJ2-2|TRBV5-1|.
CASSLGLVGGELFF
TGCGCCAGCAGCTTGGGACTAGTGGGAGGGGAGCTGTTTTTT
>.|TRBJ2-5|TRBV5-5|.
CASSLVWGMETQYF
TGTGCCAGCAGCTTGGTGTGGGGGATGGAGACCCAGTACTTC
>.|TRBJ2-7|TRBV29-1|.
CSVPLAGTESSYEQYF
TGCAGCGTTCCACTCGCCGGGACGGAGAGCTCCTACGAGCAGTACTTC
>TRBD1|TRBJ1-2|TRBV7-2|.
CASSSLGWTGRYGYTF
TGTGCCAGCAGCTCCCTCGGTTGGACAGGGCGGTACGGCTACACCTTC
>.|TRBJ1-1|TRBV7-9|.
CASSYTGLDTEAFF
TGTGCCAGCAGCTACACAGGGTTAGACACTGAAGCTTTCTTT
>.|TRBJ2-2|TRBV11-3|once
CASSLEFGDPGELFF
TGTGCCAGCAGCTTAGAATTCGGGGACCCCGGGGAGCTGTTTTTT
>.|TRBJ1-3|TRBV14|.
CASSQIGSGTHGNTIYF
TGTGCCAGCAGCCAAATTGGGAGCGGGACACACGGAAACACCATATATTTT
>.|TRBJ1-1|TRBV7-9|once
CASSPLVRVDTEAFF
TGTGCCAGCAGCCCATTGGTGCGGGTAGACACTGAAGCTTTCTTT
>TRBD1|TRBJ1-5|TRBV7-2|.
CASSLRQGLQHF
TGTGCCAGCAGCTTACGACAGGGACTCCAGCATTTT
>.|TRBJ2-7|TRBV2|.
CASRETWFYEQYF
TGTGCCAGCAGGGAGACTTGGTTCTACGAGCAGTACTTC
>.|TRBJ2-5|TRBV11-2|once
CASSPPGGETQYF
TGTGCCAGCAGCCCTCCGGGGGGCGAGACCCAGTACTTC
>.|TRBJ2-7|TRBV5-1|.
CASSDTYEQYF
TGCGCCAGCAGCGACACCTACGAGCAGTACTTC
>.|TRBJ2-3|TRBV12-1|once
CASSFRPSGLTDTQYF
TGTGCCAGCAGCTTTCGCCCTAGCGGGCTGACAGATACGCAGTATTTT
>.|TRBJ2-3|TRBV6-6|.
CASSYSGQGSDTQYF
TGTGCCAGCAGTTACTCGGGGCAGGGCTCAGATACGCAGTATTTT
>TRBD2|TRBJ2-2|TRBV10-2|.
CAGSGSGTGELFF
TGCGCCGGGAGCGGGAGCGGGACCGGGGAGCTGTTTTTT
>.|TRBJ2-1|TRBV11-2|.
CASTTLQGRNEQFF
TGTGCCAGCACCACACTACAGGGGAGGAATGAGCAGTTCTTC
>.|TRBJ2-1|TRBV7-6|once
CASSLAGGYNEQFF
TGTGCCAGCAGCTTAGCGGGAGGCTACAATGAGCAGTTCTTC
>.|TRBJ2-3|TRBV5-1|.
CASSLVTAITTSTDTQYF
TGCGCCAGCAGCTTGGTGACAGCAATTACTACTAGCACAGATACGCAGTATTTT
>TRBD2|TRBJ2-5|TRBV5-4|.
CASSSAGSLAGVEETQYF
TGTGCCAGCAGCTCGGCCGGGTCTTTAGCGGGAGTTGAGGAGACCCAGTACTTC
>.|TRBJ1-2|TRBV11-2|.
CASRLGGNYGYTF
TGTGCCAGCAGGCTGGGGGGGAACTATGGCTACACCTTC
>TRBD2|TRBJ2-1|TRBV7-3|once
CASSPLAGDRNEQFF
TGTGCCAGCAGCCCCCTCGCGGGAGATCGCAATGAGCAGTTCTTC
>TRBD1|TRBJ2-5|TRBV2|once
CASSEFLGTGYQETQYF
TGTGCCAGCAGTGAGTTCCTCGGGACAGGGTACCAAGAGACCCAGTACTTC
>TRBD2|TRBJ2-3|TRBV4-2|.
CASSQVRSGNIYSTDTQYF
TGTGCCAGCAGCCAAGTTCGAAGCGGGAATATATATAGCACAGATACGCAGTATTTT
>.|TRBJ2-2|TRBV4-1|once
CASSRTPLATGELFF
TGCGCCAGCAGTCGGACCCCCTTGGCCACCGGGGAGCTGTTTTTT
>.|TRBJ2-2|TRBV2|.
CASRRQYTGELFF
TGTGCCAGCAGGAGACAGTACACCGGGGAGCTGTTTTTT
>TRBD2|TRBJ2-2|TRBV9|.
CASRQSGSTGELFF
TGTGCCAGCAGGCAAAGCGGGAGTACCGGGGAGCTGTTTTTT
>.|TRBJ2-3|TRBV20-1|.
CSATWGDTQYF
TGCAGTGCTACTTGGGGGGATACGCAGTATTTT
>TRBD2|TRBJ2-5|TRBV19|.
CASSIDLRAGGWETQYF
TGTGCCAGTAGTATAGATCTTAGGGCGGGAGGCTGGGAGACCCAGTACTTC
>TRBD2|TRBJ2-7|TRBV4-2|.
CASSQDTGTSYEQYF
TGTGCCAGCAGCCAAGATACAGGGACTAGTTACGAGCAGTACTTC
>TRBD1|TRBJ1-2|TRBV30|.
CAWSGLKQGENYGYTF
TGTGCCTGGAGTGGACTAAAACAGGGGGAGAACTATGGCTACACCTTC
>TRBD2|TRBJ2-3|TRBV18|.
CASSRTSDTDTQYF
TGTGCCAGCTCGCGGACTAGCGACACAGATACGCAGTATTTT
>.|TRBJ1-3|TRBV2|.
CASSGDGNTIYF
TGTGCCAGCAGTGGGGACGGAAACACCATATATTTT
>.|TRBJ1-3|TRBV11-1|.
CASSLFSGNTIYF
TGTGCCAGCAGCTTATTCTCTGGAAACACCATATATTTT
>.|TRBJ2-3|TRBV27|.
CASSLVSPDTQYF
TGTGCCAGCAGTTTAGTGTCTCCAGATACGCAGTATTTT